The clone carrying this TCR beta chain was seen a handful of times. Its antigen is as yet unknown. Possible read error: a much larger clone is one base away. The sample belongs to a study of regulatory T cells in long-lasting Graves disease. Study-level results: Analysis covered peripheral blood alone, not thyroid tissue.

CDR3 length: 13 amino acids. From germline, CDR1 is MNHEY and CDR2 SMNVEV (reference sequence). Time point defined: newly diagnosed GD, antithyroid drugs for less than 3 months. With RNA extracted from PBMCs as input, the TCR library was made. Through Arm-PCR of CDR3 regions and iRepertoire HTBI primers, TCR beta libraries were built. In the original workflow: Detected in the samples were around 59 TRBV and 14 TRBJ segments. One entry per CDR3 protein results from TCRdb running MiXCR on the multiplex PCR reads. These V and J calls rely on TCRdb rather than the paper's analysis. The sample shows roughly 250,000 distinct CDR3 sequences, 15% to 20% of them seen only once. These data also featured in a second study, about T cells in Graves' hyperthyroidism and ophthalmopathy. As that study records: Ophthalmopathy and stable hyperthyroidism were told apart by a 13 V-J model. In validation, the model predicted ophthalmopathy. These predictions came a median approximately six months before onset.

The rearrangement joins TRBV27 to TRBJ1-2; the D is unclear. The TCR comes from a woman aged 25-40 years with Graves disease. The sample consisted of peripheral blood mononuclear cells (PBMCs), taken at new diagnosis, from a patient treated with antithyroid drugs. The CDR3 region is CASSAGRANGCTF. The CDR3 nucleotides are TGTGCCAGCAGCGCTGGGAGGGCGAATGGCTGCACCTTC.